A single T cell receptor (beta chain) is shown here with its context. This clonotype appeared many times. Its recognized antigen is unknown. No clone much larger than this one lies a single base away; base qualities are absent. There are 12 amino acids in the CDR3, from cysteine to phenylalanine inclusive. The CDR3 DNA has 36 bases and is translated from base 1. Trimming takes 8 bases off V and 6 bases off J; junction bases not matched to a gene: 4. Per the germline V gene (reference sequence), LNHDA is the CDR1 and SQIVND is the CDR2. Genomic DNA was used as template for profiling of TCR beta VDJ combinations and CDR3 sequences. An Illumina HiSeq 2000 was used for TCR repertoire sequencing. The authors' analysis ran thus. Repertoires were assessed using TRBV/TRBJ rearrangement plots, CDR3 size and DJ length profiles, and Simpson's diversity index. The most abundant DNA sequence in the deep sequencing data was defined as the immunodominant clone. CDR3 amino acid sequences were checked for sharing between subjects and were compared against published repertoires and the VDJdb database. TCRdb passed the public sequencing reads through fastp at Q25 and MiXCR, retaining productive beta sequences. For every CDR3 protein sequence, its rows merge into one entry that carries the most common genes and DNA. The V and J calls here are based on TCRdb, not the publication. Within this sample are 400,000 to 600,000 distinct CDR3 sequences, with under 40% of them counted one time only. The ten largest clones add up to less than 1% of the sample.

This record comes from a study of CD8+CD57+ T cells in acquired aplastic anemia (dated by TCRdb to the late 2010s). In terms of the full investigation: DNA extracted from sorted CD4+ and CD8+ cells had a mean of roughly 3.4 ug, with a range of about 0.18 to 27.4 ug. CD8+CD57+ expansion was defined as frequency above the mean frequency observed in healthy subjects. The paper's findings and limits, for the study overall: Roughly 30 CD8+ CDR3 sequences were shared between patients and controls but appeared highly expressed in patients and within their immunodominant clones. Between patients and healthy controls, no significant difference in CD8+ Simpson's diversity was found (P=0.060).

Flow cytometry had shown CD8+CD57+ cell expansion in the patients selected for sequencing. Every patient had a diagnosis of severe acquired aplastic anemia based on International Study of Aplastic Anemia and Agranulocytosis and Camitta criteria. At the time blood was sampled, none of the patients had received any therapy. In the study, sorted CD4+ and CD8+ blood T cells from patients with severe aplastic anemia and from healthy subjects underwent deep sequencing of TCR repertoires. Patients were enrolled under clinicaltrials.gov protocols 00001620, 01623167, 00001397, 00071045, 00081523 and 00961064 in the USA. Ficoll-Paque density gradient centrifugation was used to isolate peripheral blood mononuclear cells. Before DNA extraction, CD4+ and CD8+ T cells were sorted with FACS or magnetic beads.

The source material was sorted CD4+, CD8+, or CD8+CD57+ T cells (not recorded which) from PBMCs. The sequence was collected from a human donor with aplastic anemia. The V gene is TRBV19 and the J gene is TRBJ2-1; 7 nucleotides in the junction match TRBD2. The nucleotide sequence reads TGTGCCAGTTCGGTAGCGGGCAATGAGCAGTTCTTC. It is translated as CASSVAGNEQFF.